This TCR beta chain was captured by sequencing in a study of blood T cell repertoires in COVID-19. Background on the study: From T cells, B-cell-depleted T cells, or PBMCs came the material, which was cDNA or gDNA.

Data came from immunoSEQ multiplex PCR; TCRdb stores just in-frame clones and leaves some out. The data show about 220,000 clones, 82% seen once. This TCR was recovered from a woman in her 70s with acute or convalescent COVID-19. Sequencing was done on a sample of peripheral blood.

The CDR3 loop reads CASSLDRTDPYGYTF. Here the CDR3 DNA reads TGCGCCAGCAGCTTGGACCGGACAGATCCCTATGGCTACACCTTC. This chain joins TRBV5-1 and TRBJ1-2, with D perhaps TRBD1 (6 bases). V lost 0 bases to trimming and J lost 4 bases, with 13 bases between them. The CDR3 length is 15 residues. Germline loops: CDR1 SGHRS, CDR2 YFSETQ.